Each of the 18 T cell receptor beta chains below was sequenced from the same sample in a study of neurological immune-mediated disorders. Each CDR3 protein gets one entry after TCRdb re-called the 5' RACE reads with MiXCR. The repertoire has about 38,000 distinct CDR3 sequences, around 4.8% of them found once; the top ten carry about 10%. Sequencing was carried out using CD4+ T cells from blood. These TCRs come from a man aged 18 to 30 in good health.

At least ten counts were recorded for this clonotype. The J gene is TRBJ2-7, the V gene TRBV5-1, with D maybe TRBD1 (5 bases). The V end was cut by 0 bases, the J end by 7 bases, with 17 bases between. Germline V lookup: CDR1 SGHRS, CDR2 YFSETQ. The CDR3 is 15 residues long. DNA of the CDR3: TGCGCCAGCAGCTTGGCAGTGTCAGGGCAAGAGGAGCAGTACTTC. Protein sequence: CASSLAVSGQEEQYF.

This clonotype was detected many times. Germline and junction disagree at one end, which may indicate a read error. CDR3 amino acids: CASSPERGNAGELFF. In DNA form, the CDR3 reads TGCGCCAGCAGCCCCGAGCGGGGGAACGCCGGGGAGCTGTTTTTT. This chain joins TRBV5-1 and TRBJ2-2, with TRBD2 matching over 8 bases. Germline V CDR1 and CDR2: SGHRS, YFSETQ. This CDR3 contains 15 residues.

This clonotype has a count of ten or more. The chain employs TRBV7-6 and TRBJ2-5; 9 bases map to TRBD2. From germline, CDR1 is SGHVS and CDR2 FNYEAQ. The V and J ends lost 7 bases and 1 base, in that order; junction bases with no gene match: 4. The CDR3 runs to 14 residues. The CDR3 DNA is TGTGCCAGCAAGGAAGCGGGGGGCCAAGAGACCCAGTACTTC. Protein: CASKEAGGQETQYF.

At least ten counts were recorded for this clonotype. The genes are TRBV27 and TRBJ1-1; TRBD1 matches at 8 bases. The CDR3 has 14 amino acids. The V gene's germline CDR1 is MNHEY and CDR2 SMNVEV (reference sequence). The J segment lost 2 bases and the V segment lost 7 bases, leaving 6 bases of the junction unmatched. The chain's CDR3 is CASKSDRGNTEAFF. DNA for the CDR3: TGTGCCAGCAAATCCGACAGGGGTAACACTGAAGCTTTCTTT.

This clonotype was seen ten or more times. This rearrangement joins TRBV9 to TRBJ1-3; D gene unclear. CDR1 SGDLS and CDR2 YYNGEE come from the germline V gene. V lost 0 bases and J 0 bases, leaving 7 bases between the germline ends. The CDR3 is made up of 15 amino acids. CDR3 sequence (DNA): TGTGCCAGCAGCGTAGCTCTGAACTCTGGAAACACCATATATTTT. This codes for CASSVALNSGNTIYF.

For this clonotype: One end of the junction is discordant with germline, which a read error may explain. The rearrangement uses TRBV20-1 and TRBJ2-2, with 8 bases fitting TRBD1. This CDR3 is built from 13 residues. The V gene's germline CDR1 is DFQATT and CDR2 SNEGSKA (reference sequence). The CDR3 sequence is CSAQGVGALELFF. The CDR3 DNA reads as TGTAGTGCACAGGGGGTGGGGGCATTGGAGCTGTTTTTT.

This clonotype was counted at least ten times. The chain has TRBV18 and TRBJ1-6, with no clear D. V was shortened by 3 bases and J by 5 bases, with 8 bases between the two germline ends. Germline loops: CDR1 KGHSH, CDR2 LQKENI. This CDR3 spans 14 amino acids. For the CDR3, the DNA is TGTGCCAGCTCACCCGAAGGGAATAATTCACCCCTCCACTTT. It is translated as CASSPEGNNSPLHF.

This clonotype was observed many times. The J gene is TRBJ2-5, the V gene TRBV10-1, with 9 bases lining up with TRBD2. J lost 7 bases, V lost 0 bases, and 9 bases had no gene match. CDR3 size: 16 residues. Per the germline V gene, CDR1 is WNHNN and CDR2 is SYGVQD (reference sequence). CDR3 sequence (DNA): TGCGCCAGCAGTGAGTCGGTCAGCGGGGGGCTCAGGACCCAGTACTTC. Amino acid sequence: CASSESVSGGLRTQYF.

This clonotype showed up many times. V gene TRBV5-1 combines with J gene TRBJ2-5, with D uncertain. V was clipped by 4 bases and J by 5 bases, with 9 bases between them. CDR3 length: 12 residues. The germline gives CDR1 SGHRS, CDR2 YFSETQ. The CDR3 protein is CASSLQTETQYF. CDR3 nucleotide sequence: TGCGCCAGCAGCCTCCAAACGGAGACCCAGTACTTC.

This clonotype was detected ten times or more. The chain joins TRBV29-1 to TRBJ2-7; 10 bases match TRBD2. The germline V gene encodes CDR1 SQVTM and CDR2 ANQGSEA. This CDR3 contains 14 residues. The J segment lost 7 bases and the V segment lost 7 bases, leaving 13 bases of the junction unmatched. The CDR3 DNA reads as TGCAGCGCCAGGACTAGCGGACTCCGAAGGGAGCAGTACTTC. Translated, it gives CSARTSGLRREQYF.

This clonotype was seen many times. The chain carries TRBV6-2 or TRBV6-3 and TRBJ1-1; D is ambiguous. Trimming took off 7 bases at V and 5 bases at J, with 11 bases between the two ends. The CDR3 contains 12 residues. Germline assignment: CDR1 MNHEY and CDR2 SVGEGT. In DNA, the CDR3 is TGTGCCAGCACCAGGTTTGGGACTGAAGCTTTCTTT. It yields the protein CASTRFGTEAFF.

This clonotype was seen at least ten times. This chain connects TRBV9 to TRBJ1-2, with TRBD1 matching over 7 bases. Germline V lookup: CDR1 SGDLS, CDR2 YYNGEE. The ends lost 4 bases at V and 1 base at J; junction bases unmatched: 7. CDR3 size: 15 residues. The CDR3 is CASSKPGTVNYGYTF. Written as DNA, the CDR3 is TGTGCCAGCAGCAAACCCGGGACAGTTAACTATGGCTACACCTTC.

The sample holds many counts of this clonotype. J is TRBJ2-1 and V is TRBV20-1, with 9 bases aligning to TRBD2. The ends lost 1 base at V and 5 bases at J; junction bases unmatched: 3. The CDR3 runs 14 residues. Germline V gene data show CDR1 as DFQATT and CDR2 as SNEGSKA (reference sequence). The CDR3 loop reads CSARGIAGDNEQFF. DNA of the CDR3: TGCAGTGCTAGAGGAATAGCGGGAGACAATGAGCAGTTCTTC.

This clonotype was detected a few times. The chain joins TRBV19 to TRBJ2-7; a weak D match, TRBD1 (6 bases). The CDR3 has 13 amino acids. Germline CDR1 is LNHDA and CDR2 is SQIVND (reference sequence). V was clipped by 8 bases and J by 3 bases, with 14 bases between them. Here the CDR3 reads CASGHRDNYEQYF. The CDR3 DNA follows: TGTGCCAGTGGCCACCGGGACAACTACGAGCAGTACTTC.

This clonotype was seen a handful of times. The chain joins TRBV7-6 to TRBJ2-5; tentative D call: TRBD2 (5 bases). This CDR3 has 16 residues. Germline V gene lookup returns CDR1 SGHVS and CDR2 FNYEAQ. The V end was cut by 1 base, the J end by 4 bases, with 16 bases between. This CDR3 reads CASSLERFRGRETQYF. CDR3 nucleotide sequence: TGTGCCAGCAGCTTAGAAAGATTTCGGGGAAGAGAGACCCAGTACTTC.

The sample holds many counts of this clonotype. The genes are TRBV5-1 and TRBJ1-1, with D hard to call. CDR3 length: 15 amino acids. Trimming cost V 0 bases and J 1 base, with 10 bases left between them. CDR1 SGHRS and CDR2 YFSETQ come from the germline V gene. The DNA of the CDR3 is TGCGCCAGCAGCTTGGTCGCGGGAGGGAACACTGAAGCTTTCTTT. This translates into CASSLVAGGNTEAFF. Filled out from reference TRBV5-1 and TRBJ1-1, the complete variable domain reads KAGVTQTPRYLIKTRGQQVTLSCSPISGHRSVSWYQQTPGQGLQFLFEYFSETQRNKGNFPGRFSGRQFSNSRSEMNVSTLELGDSALYLCASSLVAGGNTEAFFGQGTRLTVV.

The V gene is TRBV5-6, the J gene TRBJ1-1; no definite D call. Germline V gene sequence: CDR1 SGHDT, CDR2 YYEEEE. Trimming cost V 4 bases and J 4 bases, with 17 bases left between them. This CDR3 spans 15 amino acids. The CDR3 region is CASSPVAEMATEAFF. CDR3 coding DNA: TGTGCCAGCAGCCCGGTGGCGGAGATGGCCACTGAAGCTTTCTTT.

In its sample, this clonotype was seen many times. The CDR3 reads CSATNSGANVLTF. For the CDR3, the DNA is TGCAGTGCTACTAACTCTGGGGCCAACGTCCTGACTTTC. The V gene is TRBV20-1, the J gene TRBJ2-6; D is uncertain. V lost 4 bases, J lost 0 bases, and 4 bases lay in between. This CDR3 comprises 13 residues. Per germline, CDR1 DFQATT and CDR2 SNEGSKA (reference sequence).